Given below is one T cell receptor beta chain in context. What antigen it recognizes has not been identified. No base qualities exist here, and no much larger clone lies one base off it. The record originates from a study of radiation and T cells in renal cell carcinoma (dated by TCRdb to 2018 to 2020). Regarding the study in general: Samples were obtained from a clinical trial, in which 15 Gy stereotactic body radiation therapy was delivered to primary renal cell carcinomas and nephrectomy was performed 4 weeks later. In total, approximately 51 samples, comprising 26 tumors and 27 peripheral blood samples, were subjected to TCR beta sequencing. Across all 50 or so samples, 4,016,671 unique CDR3 nucleotide sequences, encoding 2.5 million to 3 million unique CDR3 amino acid sequences, were identified. Summary of the overall study and its limitations: Because the trial had a single-armed design, the trial could not examine how radiation dose or scheduling affected the TCR repertoire. Dynamics of the blood repertoire were not tracked past 4 weeks after treatment. Top tumor clonotypes rose in blood from baseline to 2 weeks post-radiation, then contracted by 4 weeks, suggesting transient expansion of tumor-resident clones. Because pretreatment tumor biopsies were not available, the baseline intratumoral presence of clonotypes could not be determined.

TCR beta libraries were generated from genomic DNA with the immunoSEQ kit, following the manufacturer's recommendations. To prepare the libraries, a first multiplex PCR with proprietary primers was run, followed by a second PCR that added unique barcodes, and a bead cleanup was done after each round. A positive control reaction and a negative control reaction, both provided in the kit, were run with every batch of samples. The final libraries underwent checking on an Agilent 4200 TapeStation D1000 ScreenTape, volumetric pooling, and quantification by qPCR. An Illumina NextSeq500 fitted with a MidOutput 150-cycle cartridge performed the sequencing, running 156 Read1 cycles and 15 Index1 cycles with the kit's custom primers. The pooled library was loaded at approximately 1 pM, with a roughly 19% PhiX control spiked in. On the study's bioinformatics: Vendor-processed data were analyzed in R, and a clonotype was defined as all T cells sharing the same CDR3 nucleotide sequence. For clone abundance analyses, frequencies were normalized to the 10,000 most abundant clones in each sample. Public T cell clones, averaging fewer than five per sample, were removed before analysis. An abundance difference of at least 32-fold between compartments was the criterion for calling clonotypes tumor-enriched or baseline blood-enriched. A beta-binomial differential abundance model was applied to find clonotypes that expanded or contracted between blood time points. Tumor-blood repertoire similarity was measured with the Baroni-Urbani and Buser coefficient, and groups were compared using two-tailed Wilcoxon tests in R. The table comes from immuneACCESS by way of TCRdb, which keeps in-frame sequences with V and J called. Part of the clones is missing from these tables; in studies checked, under half for an unresolved V gene and the rest for unknown reasons. V, J and clone size derive from that table, while D and trimming were established from the DNA sequence. This sample holds 120,000 or so clones; 81% were observed only once. Roughly 6% of the sample comes from the top ten.

Per the publication, the time point label means: blood 2 weeks post-SBRT. Sample treatment or condition, as interpreted from the label and publication: 15 Gy SBRT to primary tumor, nephrectomy 4 weeks later. To follow tumor-enriched clonotypes, serial peripheral blood was collected from radiation-treated patients at baseline and at 2 weeks and 4 weeks after SBRT. All patients had renal cell carcinoma with clear cell pathology. The QIAamp DNA Blood Mini Kit (Qiagen) was used to prepare genomic DNA for TCR sequencing. Samples were included in the analyses only if all quality control checks were passed. The CDR3, from cysteine to phenylalanine, totals 12 residues. Only the CDR3 part of the read is kept: 36 bases, read in frame from the first base. Taken from the germline V gene, the CDR1 and CDR2 loops are MGHDK and SYGVNS. V loses 1 base, J loses 6 bases, and the germline ends lie 7 bases apart.

The clonotype was recovered from a man aged 45-65 years with renal cell carcinoma. The specimen was blood, collected from a patient whose treatment included radiotherapy and nephrectomy. The sequence links TRBV25-1 to TRBJ2-7; the D gene is not confidently resolved. The DNA is as follows: TGTGCCAGCAGTGAATTTCCCCGCGAGCAGTACTTC. Translated, it reads CASSEFPREQYF.